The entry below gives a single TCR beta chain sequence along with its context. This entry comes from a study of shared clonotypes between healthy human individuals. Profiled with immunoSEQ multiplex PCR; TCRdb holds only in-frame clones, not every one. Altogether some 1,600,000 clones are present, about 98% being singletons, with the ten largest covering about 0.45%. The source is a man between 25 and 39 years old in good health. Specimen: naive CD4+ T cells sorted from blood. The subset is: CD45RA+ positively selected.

Here the CDR3 DNA reads TGTGCCAGCACCGAAAGCCGGGACCGTGCTTACACCTTC. Its translation: CASTESRDRAYTF. This chain connects TRBV7-8 to TRBJ1-2; possibly TRBD1 for D (5 bases). CDR1 is SGHVS and CDR2 is FQNEAQ in the germline V gene. Deletions cut 7 bases from V and 11 bases from J, with 20 bases between. The CDR3 covers 13 residues.